The clone carrying this TCR beta chain appeared a single time. The data originate from a study of blood T cell repertoires in COVID-19. Method: immunoSEQ multiplex PCR; TCRdb's copy keeps in-frame clones and lacks some. The sample lists 200,000 to 250,000 clones, approximately 86% occurring once. Assignment of participants to cohorts was predicated upon participant-reported clinical history. Germline loops: CDR1 SGHRS, CDR2 YFSETQ. The CDR3 runs to 14 residues. Deletions cut 0 bases from V and 10 bases from J, with 11 bases between. The sample comprised PBMCs or T cells enriched from blood (not recorded which). V is TRBV5-1 and J is TRBJ1-6; TRBD1 might be the D (5 bases). The source of this sequence is a woman in her twenties or thirties who had been exposed to COVID-19. The CDR3 DNA follows: TGCGCCAGCAGCTTGGATCAGGGTTCATCACCCCTCCACTTT. Protein product: CASSLDQGSSPLHF.